This TCR beta chain was sequenced during a study of cytomegalovirus exposure and HLA in healthy donors. Study in general: Most donors, around 81% of a few hundred genotyped, fell in the Caucasian-associated ancestry cluster. General study results and limits: Later findings reportedly placed an Asian-associated ancestry cluster below the roughly 660-donor mean for N-insertions.

Sampled while nominally healthy, donors likely had unrecorded immune exposures. This clone was seen only a few times. What it recognizes is unknown. Germline values: CDR1 MNHEY, CDR2 SVGAGI. This CDR3 contains 14 residues. The trim removed 6 bases at V and 5 bases at J, leaving 4 bases unmatched. The PCR ran on 60 Vbeta and 13 Jbeta primers. The table came from immunoSEQ multiplex PCR; TCRdb's copy has only in-frame clones and leaves some out. The sample comprises approximately 150,000 clones, over 65% of which are singletons, and 2.5% to 3% rests with the top ten. The clonotype comes from a female donor in good health and CMV-seronegative. The rearrangement links TRBV6-5 to TRBJ1-5; 10 bases are a match to TRBD1. The sequencing sample was made of PBMCs. CDR3 sequence reads: CASSLGTGDQPQHF. As DNA, the CDR3 is TGTGCCAGCAGCCTTGGGACAGGGGATCAGCCCCAGCATTTT.